This T cell receptor (beta chain) was identified during a study of shared clonotypes between healthy human individuals. General observations from the study: It was the non-shared clonotypes that had lower generation probabilities than clonotypes shared by all four donors.

The CDR3 loop spans 14 amino acids. With 3 bases clipped from V and 6 bases from J, the junction kept 6 bases outside the gene matches. Germline lookup yields CDR1 SGDLS and CDR2 YYNGEE. This table comes from immunoSEQ multiplex PCR, and its TCRdb copy is limited to in-frame clones, with some not included. This table holds 2,500,000 or so clones, 85% to 95% found once. The count of this clone is one. Its target is not known. The chain recombines TRBV9 with TRBJ2-7; 10 nucleotides agree with TRBD1. Input material: naive CD4+ T cells from PBMCs. The subset here: CD45RA+ positively selected. This clonotype was obtained from a man younger than 30 in good health. Some clones in this sample may be carry-over from other donors' samples. The CDR3 region is CASSARDRGSEQYF. CDR3 DNA sequence: TGTGCCAGCAGCGCCCGGGACAGGGGATCCGAGCAGTACTTC. Full variable domain (missing parts from reference TRBV9 and TRBJ2-7): DSGVTQTPKHLITATGQRVTLRCSPRSGDLSVYWYQQSLDQGLQFLIQYYNGEERAKGNILERFSAQQFPDLHSELNLSSLELGDSALYFCASSARDRGSEQYFGPGTRLTVT.